The entry below describes one TCR beta chain. This CDR3 region has 16 residues. The germline V gene encodes CDR1 SGHDN and CDR2 FVKESK. Deletions cut 2 bases from V and 4 bases from J, with 14 bases between. The study ran its PCR with 60 Vbeta and 13 Jbeta primers. Sequenced by immunoSEQ multiplex PCR; TCRdb stores in-frame clones only, minus some. The sample holds tens of thousands of clones, over 70% seen once. The data are from a study of cytomegalovirus exposure and HLA in healthy donors. Material: PBMCs. This TCR derives from a girl aged 2 to 10 in good health and CMV-seropositive. The V call is TRBV14, the J call TRBJ2-2, with no clear D. The CDR3 spells CASSQMVAASTGELFF. In DNA form, the CDR3 reads TGTGCCAGCAGCCAAATGGTGGCGGCAAGCACCGGGGAGCTGTTTTTT.